This TCR beta chain appears in the sequencing data of a study of T-cell reconstitution after alpha-beta-depleted transplantation in children (TCRdb year 2016). At the level of the whole study: Using TCR repertoire profiling, the study quantitatively followed how T-cell immune reconstitution unfolded in children after TCRalphabeta/CD19-depleted allogeneic hematopoietic cell transplantation.

Libraries came from PCR. Sequencing relied on an Illumina HiSeq 2500. TCR libraries were prepared with molecular barcoding, using unique molecular identifiers to normalize TCRbeta repertoire quantification. In TCRdb, the public reads were trimmed at Q25 with fastp and aligned with MiXCR, with productive beta chains retained. When rows share a CDR3 protein, they turn into one entry using the most common DNA and genes. In all, the sample holds about 610,000 distinct CDR3 sequences, and 10% to 13% of those were seen once. The top ten clones comprise roughly 4% of the sample. This clonotype was counted a few times. Which antigen it targets is not known. No base-level quality is on record; no much larger clone is a single base apart. Taken from the germline V gene, the CDR1 and CDR2 loops are SGDLS and YYNGEE. Relative to germline, V is missing 7 bases and J is missing 2 bases, with 15 bases of the junction outside any gene match. The CDR3 contains 16 residues, cysteine and phenylalanine counted. The entry retains the CDR3 DNA only, 48 bases that are in frame from base 1.

This chain joins TRBV9 to TRBJ2-7; the central 7 bases match TRBD1. The specimen was PBMCs from the stem cell graft donor, collected from the stem cell graft. The receptor was derived from a human donor who donated a stem cell graft to a child with acute myeloid leukemia. The nucleotides are TGTGCCAGCCACTCACAACCGGGACAGCCTCCCTACGAGCAGTACTTC. This translates into CASHSQPGQPPYEQYF.